This TCR beta chain emerged from a study of memory CD4+ T cells and cytomegalovirus serostatus. Study-wide context: This sample comes from healthy Belgian adults, fewer than 10 CMV seropositive, some 22 seronegative.

Assay: immunoSEQ multiplex PCR; the TCRdb copy retains only in-frame clones and omits some. The top ten hold about 0.95% of the sample, which has 50,000 to 75,000 clones, approximately 78% seen once. The study, taken as a whole, reports: The CMV-associated TCR signature appears largely within the CD4+ memory repertoire.

Note on this clone: The target antigen is unknown.

The CDR3 is 17 amino acids. Single viable CD3+CD4+CD8-CD45RO+ cells were sorted as the memory CD4+ T cells. Serostatus was set by detecting CMV pp150, pp28, p38, p52 IgG. Positive selection with CD4 microbeads enriched total CD4+ T cells. The sample consisted of memory CD4+ T cells from blood. This receptor was identified in an adult in good health and CMV-seronegative. The chain has TRBV12-1 and TRBJ1-5; the table's D call of TRBD1 was not tested on the DNA. TRBV12-1 is a pseudogene segment. Here the CDR3 DNA reads TGTGCCAGCAGCTTAAAACAGAACAGCTATAGCAATCAGCCCCAGCATTTT. It translates to CASSLKQNSYSNQPQHF.